The rows below give T cell receptor beta chains drawn from one sample of a study of blood T cell repertoires in COVID-19. Sequencing was performed with immunoSEQ multiplex PCR; in TCRdb, only in-frame clones are kept and a portion is missing. Here the sample spans 120,000 to 150,000 clones, about 80% being singletons. Sequencing was performed on peripheral blood. These receptors were collected from a human donor in a cohort sampled during active COVID-19. Each CDR3 is given without its conserved first and last residue. D genes are given only for firm matches.

j_call | v_call | cdr3_length | d_call | cdr3_aa
TRBJ2-5 | TRBV10-2 | 12 | TRBD1 | ASTGTGMQETQY
TRBJ1-1 | TRBV28 | 14 | TRBD1 | ASSLFGQGGNTEAF
TRBJ1-4 | TRBV7-9 | 13 | TRBD1 | ASSSEDRVLEKLF
TRBJ1-1 | TRBV19 | 10 | . | ASSIDAGVAF
TRBJ2-3 | TRBV7-9 | 12 | TRBD2 | ASSLGTSADTQY
TRBJ2-7 | TRBV6-6 | 16 | TRBD1 | ASSRSTPAGTGVFQQY
TRBJ1-4 | TRBV7-2 | 12 | . | ASSLARGRWELF
TRBJ2-7 | TRBV2 | 7 | . | ASGPAHR
TRBJ2-5 | TRBV19 | 13 | . | ASSSGQQGWETQY
TRBJ1-4 | TRBV12-5 | 13 | . | ASLTWTGVLEKLF
TRBJ1-6 | TRBV3-1/TRBV3-2 | 14 | . | ASREGMSSYNSPLH
TRBJ2-5 | TRBV5-1 | 13 | TRBD2 | ASSFSGGVGETQY
TRBJ2-5 | TRBV19 | 15 | TRBD2 | ASSIGTSGALQETQY
TRBJ2-3 | TRBV5-1 | 11 | . | ASSTPGTDTQY
TRBJ2-3 | TRBV27 | 12 | TRBD1 | ASSSRQGGDTQY
TRBJ2-6 | TRBV12-5 | 13 | . | ASGRSGSGANVLT
TRBJ2-7 | TRBV5-8 | 12 | TRBD1 | ASSGDRGEHEQY
TRBJ1-5 | TRBV10-2 | 14 | . | ASSAQTGYSNQPQH
TRBJ2-3 | TRBV6-2/TRBV6-3 | 14 | TRBD1 | ASSYIRTGGADTQY
TRBJ2-7 | TRBV3-1/TRBV3-2 | 13 | TRBD1 | ASSQTGTGVYEQY
TRBJ1-2 | TRBV19 | 11 | TRBD1 | ASSTPTGHGYT
TRBJ1-2 | TRBV29-1 | 11 | . | SVEDLVLYGYT
TRBJ2-1 | TRBV4-3 | 12 | TRBD1 | ASSQDDRGNEQF
TRBJ1-1 | TRBV15 | 11 | . | ATSWQLNTEAF
TRBJ1-5 | TRBV28 | 12 | TRBD1 | ASRSRQGGQPQH
TRBJ2-2 | TRBV11-1 | 13 | TRBD1 | ASSLPGQITGELF
TRBJ2-7 | TRBV12-3/TRBV12-4 | 11 | . | ASSLLAAGEQY
TRBJ1-1 | TRBV29-1 | 11 | . | SVDFAGVTEAF
TRBJ2-7 | TRBV19 | 12 | TRBD1 | ASSERQGAGEQY
TRBJ2-1 | TRBV30 | 12 | . | AWRKQGIYNEQF
TRBJ1-2 | TRBV6-4 | 15 | . | AIPYLLTGGDQDGYT
TRBJ1-2 | TRBV19 | 12 | . | ASSFPSVDYGYT
TRBJ1-5 | TRBV7-2 | 12 | . | ASSLGHSNQPQH
TRBJ2-3 | TRBV19 | 11 | TRBD2 | ASAGGAGNTQY
TRBJ2-5 | TRBV19 | 11 | . | ASSSRAQETQY
TRBJ2-5 | TRBV5-6 | 13 | TRBD2 | ASSLRAGGPETQY
TRBJ1-3 | TRBV15 | 12 | . | ATSRAGSGNTIY
TRBJ2-1 | TRBV28 | 14 | . | ASSPPRGSSYNEQF
TRBJ2-7 | TRBV6-5 | 12 | TRBD1 | ASFAGTATYEQY
TRBJ1-2 | TRBV7-9 | 12 | . | ASSSEMRAYGYT
TRBJ2-2 | TRBV9 | 9 | . | ASRSTGELF
TRBJ1-5 | TRBV20-1 | 9 | . | SARAGGPQH
TRBJ2-6 | TRBV3-1/TRBV3-2 | 15 | TRBD2 | ASSLPGGLYGANVLT
TRBJ1-5 | TRBV12-3/TRBV12-4 | 11 | . | ASSFHRNQPQH
TRBJ2-7 | TRBV9 | 12 | . | ASSGAGKSYEQY
TRBJ2-5 | TRBV11-2 | 10 | . | ASSRRGETQY
TRBJ2-7 | TRBV4-3 | 14 | TRBD2 | ASSQAVAGAIYEQY
TRBJ2-6 | TRBV7-9 | 18 | . | ASSNLYERRLLSGANVLT
TRBJ2-5 | TRBV6-5 | 10 | . | ASSLNTATQY
TRBJ2-3 | TRBV5-8 | 13 | TRBD2 | ASSIAGGTVDTQY
TRBJ2-1 | TRBV27 | 12 | TRBD2 | ASSLDRGGPEQF
TRBJ2-7 | TRBV30 | 10 | . | AWSQDIYEQY
TRBJ1-2 | TRBV6-5 | 12 | TRBD1 | ASTTGQGTYGYT
TRBJ2-7 | TRBV21-1 | 17 | . | ASSKGLETSGGSAYEQY
TRBJ2-4 | TRBV9 | 15 | . | ASSPGSEIVTKNIQY
TRBJ2-1 | TRBV19 | 10 | . | APSWRGNEQF